This entry is about one T cell receptor (beta chain). The data stem from a study of control samples from healthy donors and cancer patients. Measured with immunoSEQ multiplex PCR; TCRdb has only the in-frame clones, and not every one. The repertoire holds under 75,000 clones, 70% to 90% seen once, with nearly 5.5% in the top ten. Material: blood. The clonotype was recovered from a man aged 35-49 years in good health.

The CDR3 spells CASSQSRATRNQPQHF. The CDR3 bases are TGTGCCAGCAGCCAAAGCAGGGCCACTCGAAATCAGCCCCAGCATTTT. The chain joins TRBV3-1 (or the pseudogene TRBV3-2) to TRBJ1-5; perhaps TRBD1 as D (5 bases). The V end was cut by 2 bases, the J end by 4 bases, with 15 bases between. CDR1 is LGHDT, CDR2 YNNKEL, per germline (reference sequence). This CDR3 spans 16 amino acids.